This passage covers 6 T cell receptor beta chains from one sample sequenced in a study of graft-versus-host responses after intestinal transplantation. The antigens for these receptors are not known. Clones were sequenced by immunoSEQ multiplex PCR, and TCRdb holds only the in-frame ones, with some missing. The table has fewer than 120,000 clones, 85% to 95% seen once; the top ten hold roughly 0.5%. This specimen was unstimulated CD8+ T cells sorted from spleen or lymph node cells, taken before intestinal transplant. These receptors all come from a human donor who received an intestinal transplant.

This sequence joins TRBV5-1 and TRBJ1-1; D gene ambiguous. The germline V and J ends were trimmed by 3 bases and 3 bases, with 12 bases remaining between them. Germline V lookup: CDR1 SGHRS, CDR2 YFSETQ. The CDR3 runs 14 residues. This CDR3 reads CASSSHPEDTEAFF. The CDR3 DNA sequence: TGCGCCAGCAGCTCCCACCCCGAGGACACTGAAGCTTTCTTT. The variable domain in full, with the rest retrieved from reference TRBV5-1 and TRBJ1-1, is KAGVTQTPRYLIKTRGQQVTLSCSPISGHRSVSWYQQTPGQGLQFLFEYFSETQRNKGNFPGRFSGRQFSNSRSEMNVSTLELGDSALYLCASSSHPEDTEAFFGQGTRLTVV.

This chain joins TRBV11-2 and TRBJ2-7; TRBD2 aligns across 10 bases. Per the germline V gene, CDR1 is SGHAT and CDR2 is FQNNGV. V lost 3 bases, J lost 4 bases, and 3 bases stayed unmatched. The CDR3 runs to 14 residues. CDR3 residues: CASSFGSGRYEQYF. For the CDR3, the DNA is TGTGCCAGCAGCTTTGGTAGCGGGAGGTACGAGCAGTACTTC.

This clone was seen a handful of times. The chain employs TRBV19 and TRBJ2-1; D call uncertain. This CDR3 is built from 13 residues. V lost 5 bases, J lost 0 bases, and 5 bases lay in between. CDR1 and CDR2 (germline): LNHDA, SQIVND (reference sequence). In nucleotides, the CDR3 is TGTGCCAGTAGTTATACCTCCTACAATGAGCAGTTCTTC. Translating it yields CASSYTSYNEQFF. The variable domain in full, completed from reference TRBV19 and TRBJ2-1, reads DGGITQSPKYLFRKEGQNVTLSCEQNLNHDAMYWYRQDPGQGLRLIYYSQIVNDFQKGDIAEGYSVSREKKESFPLTVTSAQKNPTAFYLCASSYTSYNEQFFGPGTRLTVL.

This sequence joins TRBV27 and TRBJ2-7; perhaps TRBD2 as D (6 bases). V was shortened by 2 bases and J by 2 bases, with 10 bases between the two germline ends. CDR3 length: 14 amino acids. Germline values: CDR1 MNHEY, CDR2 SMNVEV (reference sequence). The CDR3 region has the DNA TGTGCCAGCAGTTTAGGGGGGATCGCCTACGAGCAGTACTTC. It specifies CASSLGGIAYEQYF.

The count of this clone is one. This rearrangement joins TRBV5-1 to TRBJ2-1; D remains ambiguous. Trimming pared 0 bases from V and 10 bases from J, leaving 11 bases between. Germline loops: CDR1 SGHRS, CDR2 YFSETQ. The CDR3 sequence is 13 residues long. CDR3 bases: TGCGCCAGCAGCTTGGATCGCTTTAACGAGCAGTTCTTC. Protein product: CASSLDRFNEQFF.

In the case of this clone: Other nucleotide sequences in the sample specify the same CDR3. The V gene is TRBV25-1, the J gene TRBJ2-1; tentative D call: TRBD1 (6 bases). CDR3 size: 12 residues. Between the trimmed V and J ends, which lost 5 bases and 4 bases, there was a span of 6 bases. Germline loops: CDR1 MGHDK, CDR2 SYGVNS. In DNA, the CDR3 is TGTGCCAGCAGTAGGGGGTACAATGAGCAGTTCTTC. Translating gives CASSRGYNEQFF.